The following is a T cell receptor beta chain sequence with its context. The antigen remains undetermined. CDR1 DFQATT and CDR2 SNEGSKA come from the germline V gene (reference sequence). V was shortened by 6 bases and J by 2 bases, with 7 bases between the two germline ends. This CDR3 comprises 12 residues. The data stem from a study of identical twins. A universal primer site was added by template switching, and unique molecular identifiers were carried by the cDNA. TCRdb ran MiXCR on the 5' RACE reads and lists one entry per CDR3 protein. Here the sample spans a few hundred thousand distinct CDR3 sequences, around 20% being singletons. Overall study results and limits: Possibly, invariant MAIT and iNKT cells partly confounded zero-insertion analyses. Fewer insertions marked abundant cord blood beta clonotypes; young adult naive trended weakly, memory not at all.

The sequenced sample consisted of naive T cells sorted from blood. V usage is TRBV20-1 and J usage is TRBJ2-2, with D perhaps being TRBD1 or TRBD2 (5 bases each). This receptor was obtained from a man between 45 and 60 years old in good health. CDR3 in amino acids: CSAGRNTGELFF. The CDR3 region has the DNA TGCAGTGCGGGACGTAACACCGGGGAGCTGTTTTTT.